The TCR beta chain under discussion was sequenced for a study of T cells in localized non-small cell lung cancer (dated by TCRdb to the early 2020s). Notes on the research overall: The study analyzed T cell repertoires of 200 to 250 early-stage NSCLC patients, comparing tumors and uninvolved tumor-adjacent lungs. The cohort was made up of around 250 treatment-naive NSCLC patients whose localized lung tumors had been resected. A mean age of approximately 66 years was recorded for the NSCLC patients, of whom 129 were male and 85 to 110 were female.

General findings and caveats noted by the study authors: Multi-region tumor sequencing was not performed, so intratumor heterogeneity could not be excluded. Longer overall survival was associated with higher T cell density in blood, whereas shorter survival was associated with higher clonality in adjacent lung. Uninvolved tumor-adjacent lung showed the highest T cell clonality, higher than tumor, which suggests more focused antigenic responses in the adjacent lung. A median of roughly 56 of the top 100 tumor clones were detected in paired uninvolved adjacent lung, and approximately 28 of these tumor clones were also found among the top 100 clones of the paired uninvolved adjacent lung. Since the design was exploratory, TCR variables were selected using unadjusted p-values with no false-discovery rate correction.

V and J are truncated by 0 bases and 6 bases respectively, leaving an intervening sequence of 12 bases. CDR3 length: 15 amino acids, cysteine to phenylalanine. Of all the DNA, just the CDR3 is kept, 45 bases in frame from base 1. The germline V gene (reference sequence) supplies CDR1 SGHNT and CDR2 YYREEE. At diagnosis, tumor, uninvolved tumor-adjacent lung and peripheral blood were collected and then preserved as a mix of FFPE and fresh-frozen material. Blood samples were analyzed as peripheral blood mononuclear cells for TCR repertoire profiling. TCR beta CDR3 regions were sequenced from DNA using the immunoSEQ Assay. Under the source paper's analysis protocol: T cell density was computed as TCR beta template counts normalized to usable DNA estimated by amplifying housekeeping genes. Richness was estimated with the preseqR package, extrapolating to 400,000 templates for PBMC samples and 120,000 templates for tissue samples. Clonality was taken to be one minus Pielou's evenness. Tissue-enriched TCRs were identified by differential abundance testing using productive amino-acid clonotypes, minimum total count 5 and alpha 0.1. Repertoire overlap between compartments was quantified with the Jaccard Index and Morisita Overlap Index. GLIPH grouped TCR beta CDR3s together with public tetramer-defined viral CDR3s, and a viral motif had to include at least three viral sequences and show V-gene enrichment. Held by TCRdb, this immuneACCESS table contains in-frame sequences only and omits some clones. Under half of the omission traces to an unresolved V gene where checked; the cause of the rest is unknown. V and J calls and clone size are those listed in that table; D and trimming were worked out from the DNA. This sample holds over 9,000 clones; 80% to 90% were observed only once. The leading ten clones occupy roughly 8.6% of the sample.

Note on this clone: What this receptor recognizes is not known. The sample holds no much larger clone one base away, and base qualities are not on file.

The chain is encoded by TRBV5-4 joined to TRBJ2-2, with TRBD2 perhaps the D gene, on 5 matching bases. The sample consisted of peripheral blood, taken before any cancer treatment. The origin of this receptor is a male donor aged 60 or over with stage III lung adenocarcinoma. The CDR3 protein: CASSLDGILSGELFF. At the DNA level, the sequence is TGTGCCAGCAGCTTGGACGGGATCCTGTCCGGGGAGCTGTTTTTT.